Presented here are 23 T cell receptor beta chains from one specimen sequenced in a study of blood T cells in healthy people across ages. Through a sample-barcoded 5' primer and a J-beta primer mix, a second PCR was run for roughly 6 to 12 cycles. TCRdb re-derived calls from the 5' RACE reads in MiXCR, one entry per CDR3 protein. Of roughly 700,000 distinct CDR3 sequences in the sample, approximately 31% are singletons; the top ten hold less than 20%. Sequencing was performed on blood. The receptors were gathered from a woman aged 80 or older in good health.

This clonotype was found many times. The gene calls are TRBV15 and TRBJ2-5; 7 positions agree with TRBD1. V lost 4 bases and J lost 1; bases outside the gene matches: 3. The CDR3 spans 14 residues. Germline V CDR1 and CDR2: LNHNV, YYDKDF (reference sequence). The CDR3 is CATSTGQLQETQYF. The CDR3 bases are TGTGCCACCAGCACGGGACAGCTCCAAGAGACCCAGTACTTC.

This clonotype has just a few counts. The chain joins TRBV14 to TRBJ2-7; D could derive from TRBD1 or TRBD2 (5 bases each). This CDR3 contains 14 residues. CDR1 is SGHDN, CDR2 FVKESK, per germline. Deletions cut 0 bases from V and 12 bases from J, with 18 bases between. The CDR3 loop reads CASSQDLIGARRYF. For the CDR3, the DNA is TGTGCCAGCAGCCAAGATCTTATCGGGGCCAGACGGTACTTC.

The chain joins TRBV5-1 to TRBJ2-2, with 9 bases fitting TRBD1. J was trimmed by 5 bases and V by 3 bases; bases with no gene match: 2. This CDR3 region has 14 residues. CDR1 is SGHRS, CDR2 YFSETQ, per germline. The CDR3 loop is CASSWDRVTGELFF. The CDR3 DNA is TGCGCCAGCAGCTGGGACAGGGTTACCGGGGAGCTGTTTTTT.

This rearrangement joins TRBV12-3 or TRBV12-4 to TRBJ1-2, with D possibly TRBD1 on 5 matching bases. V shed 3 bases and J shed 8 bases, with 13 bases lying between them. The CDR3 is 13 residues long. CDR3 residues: CASSFNQGMGYTF. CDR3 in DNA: TGTGCCAGCAGTTTTAATCAGGGAATGGGCTACACCTTC.

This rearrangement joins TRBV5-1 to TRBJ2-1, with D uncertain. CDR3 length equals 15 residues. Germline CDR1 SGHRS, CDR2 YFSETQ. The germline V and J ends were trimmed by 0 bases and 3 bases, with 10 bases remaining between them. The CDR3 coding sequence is TGCGCCAGCAGCTTGGCGCTAGGCTACTACAATGAGCAGTTCTTC. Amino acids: CASSLALGYYNEQFF.

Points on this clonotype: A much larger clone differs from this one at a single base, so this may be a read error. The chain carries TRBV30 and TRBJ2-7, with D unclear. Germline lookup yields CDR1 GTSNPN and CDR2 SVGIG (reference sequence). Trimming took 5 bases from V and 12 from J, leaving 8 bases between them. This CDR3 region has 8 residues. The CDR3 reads CAWGRGYF. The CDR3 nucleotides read TGTGCCTGGGGTAGAGGGTACTTC. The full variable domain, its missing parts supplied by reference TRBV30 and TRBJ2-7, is SQTIHQWPATLVQPVGSPLSLECTVEGTSNPNLYWYRQAAGRGLQLLFYSVGIGQISSEVPQNLSASRPQDRQFILSSKKLLLSDSGFYLCAWGRGYFGPGTRLTVT.

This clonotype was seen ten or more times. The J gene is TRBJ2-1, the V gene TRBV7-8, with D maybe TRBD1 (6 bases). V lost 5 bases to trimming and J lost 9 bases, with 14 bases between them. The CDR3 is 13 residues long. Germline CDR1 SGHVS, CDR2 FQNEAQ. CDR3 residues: CASSKDRLSEQFF. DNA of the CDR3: TGTGCCAGCAGCAAGGACAGACTCAGTGAGCAGTTCTTC.

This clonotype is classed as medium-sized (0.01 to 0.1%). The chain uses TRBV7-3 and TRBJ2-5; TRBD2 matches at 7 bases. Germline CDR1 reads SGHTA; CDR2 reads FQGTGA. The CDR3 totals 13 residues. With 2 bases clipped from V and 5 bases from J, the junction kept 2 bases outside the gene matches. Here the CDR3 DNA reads TGTGCCAGCAGCTTATGGGGAGGGGAGACCCAGTACTTC. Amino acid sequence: CASSLWGGETQYF.

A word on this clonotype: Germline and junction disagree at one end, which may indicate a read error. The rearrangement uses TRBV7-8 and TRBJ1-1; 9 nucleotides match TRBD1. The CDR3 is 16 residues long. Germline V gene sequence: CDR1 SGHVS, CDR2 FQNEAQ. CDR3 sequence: CTSSRRTGVGGTEAFF. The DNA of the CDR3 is TGTACCAGCAGCCGCAGGACAGGGGTAGGCGGCACTGAAGCTTTCTTT.

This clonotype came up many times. In DNA, the CDR3 is TGCGCCAGCAGCTTGCACACTAGTTACGAGCAGTACTTC. Amino acid sequence: CASSLHTSYEQYF. This sequence joins TRBV5-1 and TRBJ2-7, with a possible D match to TRBD2 (5 bases). V lost 1 base and J lost 4, with 9 bases in between. The CDR3 is made up of 13 amino acids. CDR1 is SGHRS, CDR2 YFSETQ, per germline.

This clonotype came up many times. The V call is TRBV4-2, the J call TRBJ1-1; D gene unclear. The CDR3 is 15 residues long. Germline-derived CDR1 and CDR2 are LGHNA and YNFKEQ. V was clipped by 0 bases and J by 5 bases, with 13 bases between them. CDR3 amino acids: CASSQDPELWTEAFF. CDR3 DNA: TGTGCCAGCAGCCAAGACCCGGAATTATGGACTGAAGCTTTCTTT.

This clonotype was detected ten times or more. The CDR3 sequence: CASSLMGRSNQPQHF. The CDR3 DNA is TGTGCCAGCAGCTTGATGGGACGGAGCAATCAGCCCCAGCATTTT. This chain joins TRBV5-6 and TRBJ1-5; possible D gene TRBD1, 5 bases. This CDR3 region has 15 residues. CDR1 and CDR2 from the germline V gene are SGHDT and YYEEEE. With 1 base removed from V and 1 base from J, the gap between germline ends came to 9 bases.

The CDR3 here is CASSERAGNQPQHF. CDR3 in DNA: TGTGCCAGCAGTGAAAGGGCAGGGAATCAGCCCCAGCATTTT. V usage is TRBV2 and J usage is TRBJ1-5, with a weak D call TRBD1 (5 bases). The length of the CDR3 is 14 residues. The V gene lost 2 bases and the J gene lost 4 bases, with 9 bases spanning the gap. Germline V gene sequence: CDR1 SNHLY, CDR2 FYNNEI.

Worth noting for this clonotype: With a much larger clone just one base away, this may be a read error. Here the CDR3 reads CASTRQGQGYGQYF. CDR3 nucleotides: TGTGCCAGCACCCGCCAGGGACAGGGCTACGGGCAGTACTTC. The chain has TRBV28 and TRBJ2-7; 9 positions agree with TRBD1. Germline V gene lookup returns CDR1 MDHEN and CDR2 SYDVKM. CDR3 length equals 14 residues.

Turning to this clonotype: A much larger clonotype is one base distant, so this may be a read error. Here the CDR3 reads CAWSVRVFDTQYF. The CDR3 region has the DNA TGTGCCTGGAGTGTACGGGTTTTTGATACGCAGTATTTT. The chain recombines TRBV30 with TRBJ2-3; D is uncertain. Germline CDR1 is GTSNPN and CDR2 is SVGIG (reference sequence). The V and J ends lost 0 bases and 6 bases respectively, with 10 bases between them. The CDR3 has 13 residues.

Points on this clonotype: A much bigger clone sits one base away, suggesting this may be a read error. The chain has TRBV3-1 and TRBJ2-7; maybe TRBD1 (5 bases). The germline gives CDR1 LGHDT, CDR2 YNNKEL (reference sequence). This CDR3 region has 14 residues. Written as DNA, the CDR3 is TGTACCAGCAGCCAAGGAAGGGGAACGGCGGAGCAGTACTTC. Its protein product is CTSSQGRGTAEQYF.

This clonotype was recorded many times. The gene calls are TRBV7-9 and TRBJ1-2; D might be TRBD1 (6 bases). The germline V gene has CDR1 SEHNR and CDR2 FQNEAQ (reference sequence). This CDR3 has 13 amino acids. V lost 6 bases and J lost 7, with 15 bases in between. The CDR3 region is CASSSGQRFGYTF. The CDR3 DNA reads TGTGCCAGCAGTTCTGGACAGCGATTTGGCTACACCTTC.

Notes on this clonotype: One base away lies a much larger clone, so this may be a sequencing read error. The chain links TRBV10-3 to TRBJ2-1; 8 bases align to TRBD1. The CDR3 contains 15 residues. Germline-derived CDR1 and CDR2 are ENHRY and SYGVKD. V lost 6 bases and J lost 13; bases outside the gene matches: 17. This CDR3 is CAIRFDRGNTETQFF. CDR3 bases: TGTGCCATCAGATTCGACAGGGGAAATACAGAGACCCAGTTCTTC.

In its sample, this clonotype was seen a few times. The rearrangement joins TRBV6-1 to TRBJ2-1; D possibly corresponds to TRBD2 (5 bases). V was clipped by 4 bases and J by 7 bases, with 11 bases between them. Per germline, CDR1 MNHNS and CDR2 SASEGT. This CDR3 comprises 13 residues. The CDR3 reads CASSGLIGNEQFF. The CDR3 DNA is TGTGCCAGCAGTGGACTAATAGGGAATGAGCAGTTCTTC.

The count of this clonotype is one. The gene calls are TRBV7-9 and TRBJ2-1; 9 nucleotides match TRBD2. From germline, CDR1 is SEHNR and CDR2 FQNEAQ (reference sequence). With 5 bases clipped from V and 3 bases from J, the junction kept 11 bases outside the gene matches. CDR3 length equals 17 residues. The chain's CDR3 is CASSAGTSNRRYNEQFF. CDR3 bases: TGTGCCAGCAGCGCCGGGACTAGCAATCGGCGCTACAATGAGCAGTTCTTC.

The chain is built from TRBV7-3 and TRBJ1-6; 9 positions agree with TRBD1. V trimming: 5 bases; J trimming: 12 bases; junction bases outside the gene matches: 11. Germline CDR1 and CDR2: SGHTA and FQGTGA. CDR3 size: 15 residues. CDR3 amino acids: CASSIGTGKHLPLHF. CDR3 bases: TGTGCCAGCAGCATCGGGACAGGGAAACATTTACCCCTCCACTTT.

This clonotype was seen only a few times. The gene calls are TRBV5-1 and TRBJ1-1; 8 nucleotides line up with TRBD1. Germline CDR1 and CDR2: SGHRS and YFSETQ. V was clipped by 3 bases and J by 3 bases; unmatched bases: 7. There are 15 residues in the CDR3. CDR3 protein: CASSSGQGTYTEAFF. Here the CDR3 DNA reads TGCGCCAGCAGCTCCGGACAGGGCACATACACTGAAGCTTTCTTT. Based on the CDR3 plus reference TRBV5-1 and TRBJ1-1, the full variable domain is KAGVTQTPRYLIKTRGQQVTLSCSPISGHRSVSWYQQTPGQGLQFLFEYFSETQRNKGNFPGRFSGRQFSNSRSEMNVSTLELGDSALYLCASSSGQGTYTEAFFGQGTRLTVV.

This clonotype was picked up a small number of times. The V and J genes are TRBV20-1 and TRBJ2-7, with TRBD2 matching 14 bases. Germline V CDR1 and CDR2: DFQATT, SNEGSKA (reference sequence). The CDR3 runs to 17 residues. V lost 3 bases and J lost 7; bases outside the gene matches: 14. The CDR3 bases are TGCAGTGCTAGTCCCTACCGACTAGCGGGGGGGCGCGATGAGCAGTACTTC. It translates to CSASPYRLAGGRDEQYF.